The clone carrying this TCR beta chain is categorized as medium-sized. Its specificity is not known. TCRdb ran MiXCR on the 5' RACE reads and lists one entry per CDR3 protein. The data show some 37,000 distinct CDR3 sequences, around 6.2% seen once. This CDR3 region has 12 residues. V gave up 3 bases and J gave up 4 bases, with 7 bases separating them. Germline-derived CDR1 and CDR2 are MDHEN and SYDVKM. The data were taken from a study of CD8 T cells in ankylosing spondylitis. Notes on the study in general: As reported, disease-linked clones showed significant enrichment in matched ankylosing spondylitis synovial fluid.

The material sequenced was blood, either unsorted or a sorted T cell fraction (not recorded which). The TCR sequence derives from a male donor with ankylosing spondylitis or in good health (not recorded which). The chain has TRBV28 and TRBJ2-7, with unresolved D. CDR3 sequence: CASSFPLYEQYF. The CDR3 DNA sequence: TGTGCCAGCAGTTTTCCACTGTACGAGCAGTACTTC.